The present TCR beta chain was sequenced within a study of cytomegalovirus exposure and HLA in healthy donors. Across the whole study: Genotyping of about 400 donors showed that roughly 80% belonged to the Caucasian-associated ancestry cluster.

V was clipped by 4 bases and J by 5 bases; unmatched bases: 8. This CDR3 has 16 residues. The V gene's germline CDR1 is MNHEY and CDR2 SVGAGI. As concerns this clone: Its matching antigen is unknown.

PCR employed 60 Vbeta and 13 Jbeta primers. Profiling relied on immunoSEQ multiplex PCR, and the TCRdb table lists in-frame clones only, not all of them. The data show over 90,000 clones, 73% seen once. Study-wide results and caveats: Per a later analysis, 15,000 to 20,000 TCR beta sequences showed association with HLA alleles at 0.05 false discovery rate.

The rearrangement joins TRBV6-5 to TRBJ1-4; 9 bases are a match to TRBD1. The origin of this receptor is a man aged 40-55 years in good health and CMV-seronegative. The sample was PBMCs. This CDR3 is CASSSDRTGENEKLFF. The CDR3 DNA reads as TGTGCCAGCAGTTCCGACCGGACAGGGGAAAATGAAAAACTGTTTTTT.